This TCR beta chain was recorded in a study of blood T cell repertoires in COVID-19. This table comes from immunoSEQ multiplex PCR, and its TCRdb copy is limited to in-frame clones, with some not included. The table records around 200,000 clones, approximately 83% of them present only once. The sample holds a few counts of this clone. CDR3 length equals 19 residues. Germline V gene data show CDR1 as LNHDA and CDR2 as SQIVND (reference sequence). Trimming took 3 bases from V and 4 from J, leaving 27 bases between them. This sequence originates from a woman aged 40 to 50 with COVID-19, enrolled during active disease. V is TRBV19 and J is TRBJ1-1; no definite D call. The specimen was peripheral blood. The CDR3 DNA reads TGTGCCAGTAGTATTATTTTCACAAAACCCTCCCCAGGACTCACTGAAGCTTTCTTT. This codes for CASSIIFTKPSPGLTEAFF.